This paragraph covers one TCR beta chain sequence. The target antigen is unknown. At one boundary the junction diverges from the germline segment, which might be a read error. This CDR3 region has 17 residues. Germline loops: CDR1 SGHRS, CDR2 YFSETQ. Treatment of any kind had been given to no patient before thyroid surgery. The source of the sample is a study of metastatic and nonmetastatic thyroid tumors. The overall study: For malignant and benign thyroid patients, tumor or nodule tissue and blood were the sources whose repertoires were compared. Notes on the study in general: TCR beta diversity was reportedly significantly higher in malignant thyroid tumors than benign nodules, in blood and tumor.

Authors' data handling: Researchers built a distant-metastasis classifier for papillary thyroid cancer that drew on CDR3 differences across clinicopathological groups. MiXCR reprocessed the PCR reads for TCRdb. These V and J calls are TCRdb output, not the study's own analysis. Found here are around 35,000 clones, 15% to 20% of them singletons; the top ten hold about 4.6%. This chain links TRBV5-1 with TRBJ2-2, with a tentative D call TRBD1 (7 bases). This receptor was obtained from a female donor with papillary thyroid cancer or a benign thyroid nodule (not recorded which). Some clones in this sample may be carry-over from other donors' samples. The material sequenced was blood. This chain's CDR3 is CASSLDAGTVNTGELFF. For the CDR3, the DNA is TGCGCCAGCAGCTTGGATGCGGGGACAGTGAACACTGGGGAGCTGTTTTTT.